This TCR beta chain is from a study of regulatory T cells in long-lasting Graves disease. This clonotype was seen a handful of times. The antigen is unknown. Overall study results and limits: TRBV28, TRBJ1-2 and TRBJ2-5 emerged as the favored segments in persistent disease.

Arm-PCR of CDR3 regions and iRepertoire HTBI primers were used to build TCR beta libraries. TCRdb reprocessed the multiplex PCR reads with MiXCR, giving one entry per CDR3 protein. The table includes about 520,000 distinct CDR3 sequences, 9.5% to 15% detected once. Stated time point: newly diagnosed GD, antithyroid drugs for less than 3 months. PBMCs provided the RNA from which the TCR library was made. Germline V gene data show CDR1 as LNHNV and CDR2 as YYDKDF (reference sequence). With 1 base removed from V and 3 bases from J, the gap between germline ends came to 8 bases. This CDR3 spans 14 amino acids. This sample also appeared in a second study, on T cells in Graves' hyperthyroidism and ophthalmopathy. From that paper: Graves' hyperthyroidism was deemed stable given no ophthalmopathy progression within 18 months. Not enrolled were patients with uncontrolled infection, other autoimmune disease, pregnancy or lactation. Blood also carried most thyroid clonotypes expanded above 0.001.

V is TRBV15 and J is TRBJ2-3; D uncertain. Specimen: peripheral blood mononuclear cells (PBMCs), collected at new diagnosis, from a patient treated with antithyroid drugs. This sequence was found in a woman aged 25 to 39 with Graves disease. Here the CDR3 DNA reads TGTGCCACCAGCAGAGTCTCGGAAACAGATACGCAGTATTTT. Protein sequence: CATSRVSETDTQYF.